This record covers a single T cell receptor beta chain. MiXCR, run by TCRdb on the 5' RACE reads, gives a single entry per CDR3 protein. The data show 35,000 to 50,000 distinct CDR3 sequences, over 25% seen once. The V and J ends lost 3 bases and 7 bases, in that order; junction bases with no gene match: 17. CDR3 length: 16 residues. Germline V gene data show CDR1 as DFQATT and CDR2 as SNEGSKA (reference sequence). The chain combines TRBV20-1 with TRBJ2-7; 8 bases agree with TRBD1. The TCR comes from a female donor with breast cancer. The sample taken for sequencing was memory CD4+ T cells sorted from a lymph node. The subset was: memory CD4+ T cells, CD4+CD45RO+CD25-. The CDR3, as DNA: TGCAGTGCTAGTGCACAGGGGGGAAGGTCCTACAATGAGCAGTACTTC. It is translated as CSASAQGGRSYNEQYF.